This TCR beta chain comes out of a study of blood T cells in healthy people across ages. V lost 2 bases and J lost 4; bases outside the gene matches: 17. The CDR3 length is 20 residues. Looked up from germline, CDR1 is DFQATT and CDR2 is SNEGSKA (reference sequence). Sample donors were healthy Caucasian individuals that came from Russia, aged 6 to 90. Using a J-beta primer mix together with a sample-barcoded 5' primer, a second PCR was run for roughly 6 to 12 cycles. TCRdb itself ran the 5' RACE reads through MiXCR, one entry per CDR3 protein. The data contain under 2 million distinct CDR3 sequences, almost 35% of them seen just once; the ten biggest clones take up roughly 12%. This clonotype was seen only a few times.

Specimen: blood. The chain uses TRBV20-1 and TRBJ2-3, with 14 bases aligning to TRBD2. The receptor was derived from a woman in her 30s in good health. This CDR3 reads CSARPPGLAGVVTAPDTQYF. The CDR3 DNA reads as TGCAGTGCTAGACCCCCGGGACTAGCGGGAGTCGTCACGGCGCCAGATACGCAGTATTTT.